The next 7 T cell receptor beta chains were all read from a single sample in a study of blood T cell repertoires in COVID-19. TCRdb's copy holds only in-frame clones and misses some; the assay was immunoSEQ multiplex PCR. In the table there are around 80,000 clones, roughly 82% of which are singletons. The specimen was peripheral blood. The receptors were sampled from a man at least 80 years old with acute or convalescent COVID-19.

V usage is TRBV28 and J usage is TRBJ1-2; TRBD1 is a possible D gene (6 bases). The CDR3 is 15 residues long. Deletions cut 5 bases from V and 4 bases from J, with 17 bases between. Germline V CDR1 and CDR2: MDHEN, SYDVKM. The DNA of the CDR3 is TGTGCCAGCAGTCTAAGGGGGGGCGAGGTCTATGGCTACACCTTC. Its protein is CASSLRGGEVYGYTF.

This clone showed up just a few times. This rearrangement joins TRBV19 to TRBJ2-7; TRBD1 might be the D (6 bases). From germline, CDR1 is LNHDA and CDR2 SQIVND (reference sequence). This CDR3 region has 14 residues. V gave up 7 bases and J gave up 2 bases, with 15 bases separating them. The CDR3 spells CASTTADSTYEQYF. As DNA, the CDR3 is TGTGCCAGTACCACGGCGGACAGTACCTACGAGCAGTACTTC.

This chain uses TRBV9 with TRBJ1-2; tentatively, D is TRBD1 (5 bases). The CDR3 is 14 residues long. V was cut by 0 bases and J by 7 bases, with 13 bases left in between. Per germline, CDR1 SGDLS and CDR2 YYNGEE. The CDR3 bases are TGTGCCAGCAGCGTAGTTCCCCAGGGCTCTGGCTACACCTTC. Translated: CASSVVPQGSGYTF.

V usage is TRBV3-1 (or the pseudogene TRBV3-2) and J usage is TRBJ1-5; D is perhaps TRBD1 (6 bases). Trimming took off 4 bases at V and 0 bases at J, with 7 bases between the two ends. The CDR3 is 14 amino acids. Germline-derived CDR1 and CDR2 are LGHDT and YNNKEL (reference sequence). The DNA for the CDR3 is TGTGCCAGCAGCCGGGACAATAGCAATCAGCCCCAGCATTTT. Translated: CASSRDNSNQPQHF.

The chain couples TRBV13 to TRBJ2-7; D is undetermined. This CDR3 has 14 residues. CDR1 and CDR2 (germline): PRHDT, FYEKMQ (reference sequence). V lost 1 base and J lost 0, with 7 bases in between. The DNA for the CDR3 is TGTGCCAGCAGCTTAGAACACAGCTCCTACGAGCAGTACTTC. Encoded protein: CASSLEHSSYEQYF.

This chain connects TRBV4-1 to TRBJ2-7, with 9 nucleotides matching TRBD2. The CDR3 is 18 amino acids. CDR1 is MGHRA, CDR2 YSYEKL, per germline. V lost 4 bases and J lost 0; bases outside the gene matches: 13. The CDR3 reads CASSRMEASGVSSYEQYF. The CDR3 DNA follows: TGCGCCAGCAGCCGGATGGAGGCTAGCGGGGTCAGCTCCTACGAGCAGTACTTC.

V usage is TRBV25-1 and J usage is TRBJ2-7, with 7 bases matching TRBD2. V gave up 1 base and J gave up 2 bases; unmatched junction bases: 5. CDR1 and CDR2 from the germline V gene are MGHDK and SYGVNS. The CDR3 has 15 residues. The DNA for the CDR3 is TGTGCCAGCAGTGAATGGGGGGGAAGGACCTACGAGCAGTACTTC. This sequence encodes CASSEWGGRTYEQYF.